This T cell receptor beta chain was captured by sequencing in a study of Ad26.COV2.S vaccination and SARS-CoV-2 variants. Study context: Donor got 5x10^10 or 1x10^11 viral particles of Ad26.COV2.S.

Study results and limitations: The placebo group had lower spike-specific TCR breadth than the vaccine recipients did.

V was pared by 11 bases and J by 4 bases, with 17 bases between. The CDR3 runs to 13 residues. CDR1 is MDHEN, CDR2 SYDVKM, per germline. Using immunoSEQ multiplex PCR, the repertoire was profiled, and TCRdb retains in-frame clones only, with some absent. The table lists 410,000 or so clones, 80% to 95% of them singletons. On this clone itself: Its antigen is undetermined.

This sample's treatment: 15 to 20 received Ad26.COV2.S at low or high dose, single or two shots; about 5 received placebo; per-sample allocation not given. Each sample was drawn 63 days after the first injection (of vaccine or placebo). An Ad26 vector expressing Wuhan-strain SARS-CoV-2 spike served as the vaccine. The source is a person aged 18-65 years who received the Ad26.COV2.S COVID-19 vaccine or a placebo. This specimen was peripheral blood, taken in a trial of Ad26.COV2.S vaccine versus placebo. The chain couples TRBV28 to TRBJ1-2, with unresolved D. This CDR3 reads CAVWQVNGYGYTF. The CDR3 bases are TGTGCCGTCTGGCAGGTGAATGGCTATGGCTACACCTTC.